Presented here are 2 T cell receptor beta chains from one specimen sequenced in a study of cytomegalovirus exposure and HLA in healthy donors. The PCR was carried out with 60 Vbeta primers and 13 Jbeta primers. The table came from immunoSEQ multiplex PCR; TCRdb's copy has only in-frame clones and leaves some out. Here the sample spans about 100,000 clones, roughly 70% being singletons. The sample comprised PBMCs. The source is a woman in her late teens or twenties in good health and CMV-seropositive.

This clone came up once. The J gene is TRBJ2-1, the V gene TRBV10-3; 7 bases match TRBD1. Germline loops: CDR1 ENHRY, CDR2 SYGVKD. Unmatched junction bases numbered 8, after V lost 11 bases and J lost 1 base. The CDR3 consists of 14 residues. This CDR3 is CAASWDRSYNEQFF. CDR3 sequence (DNA): TGTGCCGCGAGTTGGGACAGATCCTACAATGAGCAGTTCTTC.

This chain connects TRBV27 to TRBJ2-1; tentative D call: TRBD2 (6 bases). The CDR3 extends over 15 amino acids. The V gene's germline CDR1 is MNHEY and CDR2 SMNVEV (reference sequence). With 2 bases removed from V and 8 bases from J, the gap between germline ends came to 16 bases. The CDR3 reads CASSLGGNKVDEQFF. DNA of the CDR3: TGTGCCAGCAGTTTAGGAGGGAACAAGGTGGATGAGCAGTTCTTC.